This T cell receptor beta chain was sequenced during a study of T cells in Graves' hyperthyroidism and ophthalmopathy. General study results and limits: In validation, the model predicted ophthalmopathy. These predictions came a median about 6.5 months before onset.

This CDR3 is 20 amino acids long. CDR1 and CDR2 (germline): GTSNPN, SVGIG (reference sequence). V shed 0 bases and J shed 3 bases, with 27 bases lying between them. There were TCR beta CDR3 regions amplified from RNA transcripts. HTBI primers were employed in a first-round RT-PCR of the TCR CDR3. TCRdb fed the multiplex PCR reads into MiXCR, producing one record per CDR3 protein. The sample has about 260,000 distinct CDR3 sequences; about 15% are singletons. Exclusion followed for patients with uncontrolled infection, other autoimmune disease, pregnancy or lactation. Each diagnosis drew on symptoms, thyroxine, TRAb, thyroid ultrasound and orbital computed tomography findings. This clonotype was seen many times. The target antigen is unknown.

This clonotype was sampled from a woman under 30 with Graves' ophthalmopathy. The sample comprised blood. The chain is built from TRBV30 and TRBJ2-4; the D gene is possibly TRBD2 (6 bases). Here the CDR3 DNA reads TGTGCCTGGAGTGTGGCTGTACGGAGGGTTACGGGACCTGGCAAAAACATTCAGTACTTC. Translating it yields CAWSVAVRRVTGPGKNIQYF.